Listed below are T cell receptor beta chains from one sample, sequenced in a study of technical replicates of blood from several donors. Method: immunoSEQ multiplex PCR; TCRdb's copy keeps in-frame clones and lacks some. The sample lists about 82,000 clones; roughly 93% were seen once. Sample: T cells isolated from PBMCs. Source of these receptors: a human donor in good health. Both conserved end residues are part of each CDR3. Fields, in order: clone size, D gene, J gene, V gene, CDR3 protein, CDR3 DNA. A D gene is named only where the DNA matches it firmly. For some rows the clone size is stated as once, few or many, or as a class when expanded; others skip it.

clone_size: -
d_call: -
j_call: TRBJ2-7
v_call: TRBV2
cdr3_aa: CASSVNLGAGEQYF
cdr3_nt: TGTGCCAGCAGTGTGAATCTGGGCGCCGGCGAGCAGTACTTC

clone_size: -
d_call: TRBD1
j_call: TRBJ1-2
v_call: TRBV7-9
cdr3_aa: CASSTDREVDYGYTF
cdr3_nt: TGTGCCAGCAGCACGGACAGGGAGGTAGACTATGGCTACACCTTC

clone_size: -
d_call: TRBD2
j_call: TRBJ2-1
v_call: TRBV14
cdr3_aa: CASSQALAGVFEQFF
cdr3_nt: TGTGCCAGCAGCCAAGCTCTAGCGGGAGTATTTGAGCAGTTCTTC

clone_size: -
d_call: TRBD2
j_call: TRBJ2-7
v_call: TRBV7-8
cdr3_aa: CASSSLAGLHEQYF
cdr3_nt: TGTGCCAGCAGCTCTCTAGCGGGCTTGCACGAGCAGTACTTC

clone_size: -
d_call: -
j_call: TRBJ2-7
v_call: TRBV5-1
cdr3_aa: CASSLGDSTYEQYF
cdr3_nt: TGCGCCAGCAGCTTGGGGGACTCTACGTACGAGCAGTACTTC

clone_size: -
d_call: -
j_call: TRBJ1-3
v_call: TRBV29-1
cdr3_aa: CSAERGIGNTIYF
cdr3_nt: TGCAGCGCAGAACGGGGAATCGGAAACACCATATATTTT

clone_size: -
d_call: TRBD2
j_call: TRBJ2-3
v_call: TRBV7-6
cdr3_aa: CASSFRREAETDTQYF
cdr3_nt: TGTGCCAGCAGCTTTCGACGGGAGGCTGAAACAGATACGCAGTATTTT

clone_size: -
d_call: TRBD1
j_call: TRBJ2-6
v_call: TRBV27
cdr3_aa: CASSRDRGAGDGANVLTF
cdr3_nt: TGTGCCAGCAGTAGGGACAGGGGCGCAGGGGATGGGGCCAACGTCCTGACTTTC

clone_size: -
d_call: -
j_call: TRBJ2-1
v_call: TRBV19
cdr3_aa: CASSDTRYNEQFF
cdr3_nt: TGTGCCAGTAGTGACACTCGGTACAATGAGCAGTTCTTC

clone_size: few
d_call: -
j_call: TRBJ1-5
v_call: TRBV19
cdr3_aa: CASSMMGRMSNQPQHF
cdr3_nt: TGTGCCAGTAGTATGATGGGCAGGATGAGCAATCAGCCCCAGCATTTT

clone_size: -
d_call: -
j_call: TRBJ1-4
v_call: TRBV19
cdr3_aa: CALQGGTEKLFF
cdr3_nt: TGTGCTCTTCAGGGCGGGACGGAAAAACTGTTTTTT

clone_size: -
d_call: TRBD1
j_call: TRBJ2-1
v_call: TRBV28
cdr3_aa: CASSLGQGWHNEQFF
cdr3_nt: TGTGCCAGCAGTTTGGGACAGGGGTGGCACAATGAGCAGTTCTTC

clone_size: -
d_call: -
j_call: TRBJ2-7
v_call: TRBV18
cdr3_aa: CASSPEAGFTYEQYF
cdr3_nt: TGTGCCAGCTCACCAGAGGCGGGCTTTACCTACGAGCAGTACTTC

clone_size: few
d_call: TRBD1
j_call: TRBJ1-2
v_call: TRBV28
cdr3_aa: CASRTGDSHYGYTF
cdr3_nt: TGTGCCAGCAGGACAGGGGACTCCCACTATGGCTACACCTTC

clone_size: -
d_call: TRBD2
j_call: TRBJ2-2
v_call: TRBV27
cdr3_aa: CASRQQGLAGNTGELFF
cdr3_nt: TGTGCCAGCAGGCAACAGGGACTAGCGGGAAACACCGGGGAGCTGTTTTTT

clone_size: -
d_call: -
j_call: TRBJ1-5
v_call: TRBV7-6
cdr3_aa: CASSYRVGQPQHF
cdr3_nt: TGTGCCAGCAGTTACAGGGTAGGGCAGCCCCAGCATTTT

clone_size: -
d_call: TRBD2
j_call: TRBJ2-7
v_call: TRBV28
cdr3_aa: CASSRLAGTYEQYF
cdr3_nt: TGTGCCAGCAGCCGACTAGCGGGGACCTACGAGCAGTACTTC

clone_size: -
d_call: -
j_call: TRBJ1-5
v_call: TRBV2
cdr3_aa: CASSEIRVEQQPQHF
cdr3_nt: TGTGCCAGCAGTGAAATCAGGGTTGAGCAGCAGCCCCAGCATTTT

clone_size: -
d_call: -
j_call: TRBJ1-5
v_call: TRBV6-4
cdr3_aa: CASSEELNQPQHF
cdr3_nt: TGTGCCAGCAGTGAAGAACTCAATCAGCCCCAGCATTTT

clone_size: -
d_call: -
j_call: TRBJ2-1
v_call: TRBV27
cdr3_aa: CASTSGGSYNEQFF
cdr3_nt: TGTGCCAGCACCTCCGGGGGCTCCTACAATGAGCAGTTCTTC

clone_size: -
d_call: -
j_call: TRBJ2-3
v_call: TRBV28
cdr3_aa: CASSLGRLTDTQYF
cdr3_nt: TGTGCCAGCAGTTTGGGCCGGCTCACAGATACGCAGTATTTT

clone_size: few
d_call: -
j_call: TRBJ2-2
v_call: TRBV2
cdr3_aa: CATSMWNTGELFF
cdr3_nt: TGTGCCACCAGCATGTGGAACACCGGGGAGCTGTTTTTT

clone_size: -
d_call: -
j_call: TRBJ1-4
v_call: TRBV2
cdr3_aa: CASSPGATNEKLFF
cdr3_nt: TGTGCCAGCAGCCCGGGTGCAACTAATGAAAAACTGTTTTTT

clone_size: -
d_call: -
j_call: TRBJ2-7
v_call: TRBV18
cdr3_aa: CASSLGHQTAYEQYF
cdr3_nt: TGTGCCAGCTCACTCGGCCACCAGACAGCCTACGAGCAGTACTTC

clone_size: -
d_call: -
j_call: TRBJ1-1
v_call: TRBV1
cdr3_aa: CTSSRTAGPSNTEAFF
cdr3_nt: TGCACCAGCAGCCGCACCGCGGGACCTTCGAACACTGAAGCTTTCTTT

clone_size: -
d_call: -
j_call: TRBJ1-2
v_call: TRBV29-1
cdr3_aa: CSVGSYGYTF
cdr3_nt: TGCAGCGTTGGGAGCTATGGCTACACCTTC

clone_size: -
d_call: -
j_call: TRBJ2-7
v_call: TRBV5-5
cdr3_aa: CASSLGASVSQTEQYF
cdr3_nt: TGTGCCAGCAGCTTGGGGGCTAGCGTTAGTCAGACCGAGCAGTACTTC

clone_size: -
d_call: TRBD2
j_call: TRBJ2-3
v_call: TRBV6-1
cdr3_aa: CASSENPGGTSGSSDTQYF
cdr3_nt: TGTGCCAGCAGTGAAAACCCGGGGGGGACTAGCGGGAGTTCAGATACGCAGTATTTT

clone_size: -
d_call: -
j_call: TRBJ2-5
v_call: TRBV5-6
cdr3_aa: CASSLAGEQTQYF
cdr3_nt: TGTGCCAGCAGCTTGGCCGGGGAGCAGACCCAGTACTTC

clone_size: -
d_call: -
j_call: TRBJ1-5
v_call: TRBV2
cdr3_aa: CASSASPRGPQHF
cdr3_nt: TGTGCCAGCAGTGCCTCCCCTAGAGGACCCCAGCATTTT

clone_size: -
d_call: TRBD1
j_call: TRBJ2-7
v_call: TRBV28
cdr3_aa: CASSFSGTGSEQYF
cdr3_nt: TGTGCCAGCAGTTTCTCCGGGACAGGGTCCGAGCAGTACTTC

clone_size: -
d_call: TRBD2
j_call: TRBJ2-1
v_call: TRBV4-3
cdr3_aa: CASSQDPPGLVYNEQFF
cdr3_nt: TGCGCCAGCAGCCAAGACCCTCCGGGACTAGTTTACAATGAGCAGTTCTTC

clone_size: -
d_call: TRBD2
j_call: TRBJ2-1
v_call: TRBV5-1
cdr3_aa: CASSSGNSYNEQFF
cdr3_nt: TGCGCCAGCAGTAGCGGGAACTCCTACAATGAGCAGTTCTTC

clone_size: -
d_call: -
j_call: TRBJ2-3
v_call: TRBV7-2
cdr3_aa: CASSSRGVLTDTQYF
cdr3_nt: TGTGCCAGCAGCTCCAGAGGCGTACTCACAGATACGCAGTATTTT

clone_size: -
d_call: -
j_call: TRBJ2-3
v_call: TRBV6-1
cdr3_aa: CASRAFTTDTQYF
cdr3_nt: TGTGCCAGCAGAGCCTTTACTACGGATACGCAGTATTTT

clone_size: -
d_call: -
j_call: TRBJ1-2
v_call: TRBV28
cdr3_aa: CASSRVPGPYGYTF
cdr3_nt: TGTGCCAGCAGCAGGGTACCAGGGCCCTATGGCTACACCTTC

clone_size: -
d_call: -
j_call: TRBJ2-1
v_call: TRBV28
cdr3_aa: CASRDTGFSYNEQFF
cdr3_nt: TGTGCCAGCAGAGATACGGGTTTCTCCTACAATGAGCAGTTCTTC

clone_size: -
d_call: TRBD2
j_call: TRBJ2-1
v_call: TRBV29-1
cdr3_aa: CSVYPGGNEQFF
cdr3_nt: TGCAGCGTTTACCCGGGGGGGAATGAGCAGTTCTTC

clone_size: -
d_call: -
j_call: TRBJ1-5
v_call: TRBV28
cdr3_aa: CASRVRGQPQHF
cdr3_nt: TGTGCCAGCAGGGTAAGGGGGCAGCCCCAGCATTTT

clone_size: -
d_call: -
j_call: TRBJ2-5
v_call: TRBV6-5
cdr3_aa: CASSPLRGLETQYF
cdr3_nt: TGTGCCAGCAGCCCGCTTCGGGGACTGGAGACCCAGTACTTC

clone_size: -
d_call: -
j_call: TRBJ2-5
v_call: TRBV9
cdr3_aa: CASSVGWGLVWETQYF
cdr3_nt: TGTGCCAGCAGCGTAGGTTGGGGGCTCGTGTGGGAGACCCAGTACTTC

clone_size: -
d_call: TRBD2
j_call: TRBJ2-5
v_call: TRBV9
cdr3_aa: CASSVVGGGQETQYF
cdr3_nt: TGTGCCAGCAGCGTAGTGGGGGGAGGGCAAGAGACCCAGTACTTC

clone_size: -
d_call: -
j_call: TRBJ2-7
v_call: TRBV5-1
cdr3_aa: CASSFTGYEQYF
cdr3_nt: TGCGCCAGCAGCTTTACTGGCTACGAGCAGTACTTC

clone_size: once
d_call: TRBD1
j_call: TRBJ2-5
v_call: TRBV19
cdr3_aa: CASSLGQGGETQYF
cdr3_nt: TGTGCCAGTAGTCTAGGACAGGGAGGAGAGACCCAGTACTTC

clone_size: -
d_call: -
j_call: TRBJ1-2
v_call: TRBV19
cdr3_aa: CASRGRENYGYTF
cdr3_nt: TGTGCCAGTAGGGGACGGGAGAACTATGGCTACACCTTC

clone_size: -
d_call: TRBD2
j_call: TRBJ2-5
v_call: TRBV18
cdr3_aa: CASSPALAGGETQYF
cdr3_nt: TGTGCCAGCTCACCAGCTCTAGCGGGAGGGGAGACCCAGTACTTC

clone_size: -
d_call: TRBD2
j_call: TRBJ2-1
v_call: TRBV19
cdr3_aa: CASRDPARGGGQFF
cdr3_nt: TGTGCCAGTAGGGACCCTGCAAGGGGCGGGGGGCAGTTCTTC

clone_size: -
d_call: -
j_call: TRBJ1-2
v_call: TRBV11-3
cdr3_aa: CASSLVSGVNYGYTF
cdr3_nt: TGTGCCAGCAGCTTAGTATCAGGGGTGAACTATGGCTACACCTTC

clone_size: few
d_call: -
j_call: TRBJ1-2
v_call: TRBV12-5
cdr3_aa: CASGLHPEHTF
cdr3_nt: TGTGCTAGTGGTTTGCACCCGGAGCACACCTTC

clone_size: -
d_call: TRBD2
j_call: TRBJ2-7
v_call: TRBV9
cdr3_aa: CASSVGSAGGIYEQYF
cdr3_nt: TGTGCCAGCAGCGTAGGTTCTGCGGGAGGGATCTACGAGCAGTACTTC

clone_size: -
d_call: TRBD1
j_call: TRBJ2-7
v_call: TRBV9
cdr3_aa: CASSRGQGAYEQYF
cdr3_nt: TGTGCCAGCAGCCGAGGACAGGGAGCCTACGAGCAGTACTTC

clone_size: -
d_call: TRBD1
j_call: TRBJ1-1
v_call: TRBV6-1
cdr3_aa: CASRRGTEAEAFF
cdr3_nt: TGTGCCAGCAGGCGCGGGACAGAGGCTGAAGCTTTCTTT

clone_size: -
d_call: -
j_call: TRBJ1-5
v_call: TRBV2
cdr3_aa: CASIRTAYSNQPQHF
cdr3_nt: TGTGCCAGCATTAGGACAGCCTATAGCAATCAGCCCCAGCATTTT